Listed here is a single T cell receptor beta chain. Its target is not known. Trimming cost V 4 bases and J 0 bases; bases outside gene matches: 9. The CDR3 is 16 amino acids. Germline CDR1 reads SGDLS; CDR2 reads YYNGEE. The data were produced by immunoSEQ multiplex PCR, yet TCRdb's version contains in-frame clones alone and is incomplete. Here the sample spans more than 150,000 clones, more than 75% being singletons. This sample was taken from a study of cytomegalovirus exposure and HLA in healthy donors. Overall study findings and caveats: The study labeled 170 or so TCR beta chains cytomegalovirus-associated. The tendency of first-cohort TCR clusters to co-occur in the 120 or so validation repertoires was identified by a subsequent analysis. There were three CMV-associated chains whose specificity for CMV antigens was confirmed in vitro. Reports showed the classifier diagnosing cytomegalovirus status with high specificity and sensitivity.

The source is a man between 18 and 35 years old in good health and CMV-seropositive. Sequenced sample: PBMCs. The chain uses TRBV9 and TRBJ1-2; 7 bases line up with TRBD1. The CDR3, as DNA: TGTGCCAGCAGCTTAGGGGGCGTGGGGTCTAACTATGGCTACACCTTC. Its translation: CASSLGGVGSNYGYTF.